This T cell receptor (beta chain) was obtained from a study of blood T cell repertoires in COVID-19 (dated by TCRdb to 2019 to 2021). For the study in its entirety: Samples from collaborators originated in the United States, Italy and Spain and spanned both the acute and convalescent phases of COVID-19. The prospective study material was composed of cDNA or gDNA derived from T cells, B-cell-depleted T cells, or PBMCs. Deeply sampled blood TCRbeta repertoires from subjects exposed to, actively infected with, or recovered from COVID-19 were included in the dataset. The repertoires were released in a freely available public database intended as a resource for research on the immune response to SARS-CoV-2. The samples were drawn from two sources: the first 160 participants of the ongoing ImmuneRACE study, and 1,000 to 1,500 subjects contributed by 6 global collaborators. Nearly every sample came with metadata listing a de-identified subject ID, COVID-19 status, age in years and sex. Where available, HLA class I and class II types were taken from metadata supplied by the sample provider and were not determined by assay-based typing. The investigation overall reported the following: How much clinical and demographic metadata was included differed by source and by participant, and the metadata was provided uncurated.

Samples from volunteer blood donors who had recovered from COVID-19 were contributed by a second Seattle source. Whole blood was collected in K2EDTA tubes by collaborating institutions according to the institutions' own protocols. For TCRbeta analysis, collaborator samples were shipped as frozen whole blood, as isolated PBMCs, or as DNA extracted from either sample type. The immunoSEQ Assay, a bias-controlled multiplex PCR, was used to amplify TCRbeta CDR3 regions from genomic DNA. The paper's data handling went like this. Nucleated cell counts per sample were estimated from amplification of reference gene primers within the assay. To quantify the absolute abundance of each unique TCRbeta CDR3 rearrangement, sequence reads were collapsed and filtered. Productive Simpson clonality was computed per sample as the square root of Simpson's diversity index over productive rearrangements. Entries here come from immuneACCESS through TCRdb and include only in-frame sequences with V and J called. Some clones fail to appear in such tables; in the studies checked, an unresolved V gene covers under half of the shortfall, and the cause of the remainder is unknown. That table is the source of V, J and clone size, and D and trimming were worked out from the DNA. This sample lists hundreds of thousands of clones; about 85% were detected once. More than 10% of the sample lies in the top ten.

Comments on this clone: Which antigen it targets is not known. The record has no base qualities; no much larger clone is one base away.

The specimen was peripheral blood. This clonotype was obtained from a woman in her late teens or twenties who had recovered from COVID-19.

The sequence in DNA is TGTGCCAGCGGGGGCCCTAGCAACACAGATACGCAGTATTTT. Its product reads: CASGGPSNTDTQYF. The rearrangement joined TRBV7-9 to TRBJ2-3; TRBD1 is possibly the D segment (6 matching bases). There are 14 amino acids in the CDR3, from cysteine to phenylalanine inclusive. The only DNA kept is the CDR3, 42 bases in frame from the first base. The germline V gene (reference sequence) supplies CDR1 SEHNR and CDR2 FQNEAQ. V is shortened by 8 bases, J by 2 bases, and the region joining them spans 14 bases.